Listed below are T cell receptor beta chains from one sample, sequenced in a study of OX40 agonist ivuxolimab in advanced cancers. The method was immunoSEQ multiplex PCR; TCRdb's version includes in-frame clones alone and lacks a portion of them. Of about 35,000 clones listed, 80% to 85% are singletons. Sequencing was performed on CD4+ or CD8+ T cells sorted from blood, taken in a trial of the OX40 agonist ivuxolimab. These receptors came from an adult with an advanced solid tumor such as melanoma, head and neck, liver or kidney cancer. Both conserved end residues are part of each CDR3. Each record gives: V gene, D gene, clone size, J gene, CDR3 protein, CDR3 DNA. A D gene is named only where the DNA matches it firmly. Clone size is shown for a subset of rows, as once, few, many or a class of expanded clone.

>TRBV28|.|few|TRBJ1-1
CASSPPARGTEAFF
TGTGCCAGCAGTCCCCCCGCAAGAGGTACTGAAGCTTTCTTT
>TRBV19|.|.|TRBJ2-6
CASTPPGANVLTF
TGTGCCAGTACCCCCCCTGGGGCCAACGTCCTGACTTTC
>TRBV5-6|TRBD1|.|TRBJ2-5
CASSFGQGTHQETQYF
TGTGCCAGCAGCTTCGGACAGGGGACACATCAAGAGACCCAGTACTTC
>TRBV18|.|.|TRBJ1-5
CASRPDRNQPQHF
TGTGCCAGCCGCCCGGACAGAAATCAGCCCCAGCATTTT
>TRBV18|TRBD2|.|TRBJ2-7
CASSLSGSYEQYF
TGTGCCAGCTCACTTAGCGGGAGCTACGAGCAGTACTTC
>TRBV11-2|TRBD1|.|TRBJ2-7
CASSFRTGGGEQYF
TGTGCCAGCAGCTTTCGGACAGGGGGCGGCGAGCAGTACTTC
>TRBV28|.|.|TRBJ1-5
CASSWGRYQPQHF
TGTGCCAGCAGTTGGGGCAGGTATCAGCCCCAGCATTTT
>TRBV10-3|TRBD2|.|TRBJ2-3
CAISQTGTSGGATDTQYF
TGTGCCATCAGCCAAACCGGGACTAGCGGGGGGGCCACAGATACGCAGTATTTT
>TRBV6-5|TRBD1|.|TRBJ1-2
CASSYRDSNGGYTF
TGTGCCAGCAGTTACCGGGACAGCAATGGAGGCTACACCTTC
>TRBV10-1|TRBD1|.|TRBJ1-1
CAIPGQGGNTEAFF
TGCGCCATCCCAGGACAGGGGGGGAACACTGAAGCTTTCTTT
>TRBV7-2|.|.|TRBJ2-1
CASSFWGGGSYNEQFF
TGTGCCAGCAGCTTCTGGGGCGGCGGCTCCTACAATGAGCAGTTCTTC
>TRBV5-6|.|.|TRBJ2-6
CASSFLLEANVLTF
TGTGCCAGCAGCTTCCTTCTAGAGGCCAACGTCCTGACTTTC
>TRBV19|.|.|TRBJ2-5
CASSTGLGGETQYF
TGTGCCAGTAGTACGGGACTTGGGGGAGAGACCCAGTACTTC
>TRBV7-2|TRBD2|.|TRBJ2-2
CASSLELARTGELFF
TGTGCCAGCAGCTTAGAACTAGCGAGAACCGGGGAGCTGTTTTTT
>TRBV30|.|.|TRBJ1-5
CAWSVGGGQPQHF
TGTGCCTGGAGTGTAGGAGGGGGTCAGCCCCAGCATTTT
>TRBV6-1|TRBD1|once|TRBJ2-7
CASSSRDRGLYEQYF
TGTGCCAGCAGTTCCCGGGACAGGGGACTTTACGAGCAGTACTTC
>TRBV18|.|.|TRBJ1-2
CASSLNAPGQVNYGYTF
TGTGCCAGCTCACTCAACGCCCCGGGACAAGTTAACTATGGCTACACCTTC
>TRBV11-1|TRBD1|once|TRBJ2-5
CASSSGTGIVETQYF
TGTGCCAGCAGCTCCGGGACAGGGATTGTTGAGACCCAGTACTTC
>TRBV6-1|.|.|TRBJ2-7
CASSSVSEQYF
TGTGCCAGCAGTTCGGTTAGCGAGCAGTACTTC
>TRBV2|.|.|TRBJ1-5
CASSIERGNQPQHF
TGTGCCAGCAGTATAGAGCGGGGCAATCAGCCCCAGCATTTT
>TRBV30|TRBD1|.|TRBJ2-7
CAGSQGAYEQYF
TGTGCCGGGTCCCAGGGGGCTTACGAGCAGTACTTC
>TRBV6-1|TRBD1|.|TRBJ1-1
CATRQGVAFF
TGTGCCACCCGACAGGGGGTAGCTTTCTTT
>TRBV7-8|TRBD1|once|TRBJ1-5
CASSLDLTGRAQPQHF
TGTGCCAGCAGCTTAGATTTGACAGGGCGGGCTCAGCCCCAGCATTTT
>TRBV5-1|TRBD2|.|TRBJ2-1
CASSLVLAGADEQFF
TGCGCCAGCAGCTTGGTACTAGCGGGGGCAGATGAGCAGTTCTTC
>TRBV15|.|.|TRBJ1-3
CATSSLAGNTIYF
TGTGCCACCAGCAGCCTGGCGGGGAACACCATATATTTT
>TRBV7-3|TRBD1|.|TRBJ1-5
CASSEYRGKGNQPQHF
TGTGCCAGCAGCGAATACAGGGGTAAGGGGAATCAGCCCCAGCATTTT
>TRBV29-1|TRBD1|once|TRBJ1-2
CSESTGGGGYTF
TGCAGCGAATCGACAGGGGGCGGGGGCTACACCTTC
>TRBV19|.|once|TRBJ2-2
CASSMRLEGPGELFF
TGTGCCAGTAGTATGCGGCTAGAGGGCCCCGGGGAGCTGTTTTTT
>TRBV7-9|.|.|TRBJ1-2
CASSQLGERSPYGYTF
TGTGCCAGCAGCCAGCTCGGCGAGCGAAGCCCCTATGGCTACACCTTC
>TRBV6-1|.|.|TRBJ2-3
CASSESDTDTQYF
TGTGCCAGCAGTGAATCGGATACAGATACGCAGTATTTT
>TRBV19|.|.|TRBJ2-7
CASTTPGAAYEQYF
TGTGCCAGTACCACTCCCGGGGCGGCCTACGAGCAGTACTTC
>TRBV7-9|.|.|TRBJ2-1
CASSLDYREQFF
TGTGCCAGCAGCTTAGATTACAGGGAGCAGTTCTTC
>TRBV2|.|.|TRBJ1-1
CASSKERGANTEAFF
TGTGCCAGCAGCAAGGAGAGGGGCGCGAACACTGAAGCTTTCTTT
>TRBV11-1|.|.|TRBJ1-2
CASSFQGYGYTF
TGTGCCAGCAGTTTCCAGGGCTATGGCTACACCTTC